A single sample gave rise to the 25 T cell receptor beta chains below, sequenced in a study of T cells after yellow fever vaccination. TCRdb reprocessed the 5' RACE reads with MiXCR, giving one entry per CDR3 protein. Here the sample spans 450,000 to 550,000 distinct CDR3 sequences, less than 20% being singletons. The specimen comprised PBMCs, sampled 15 days after the yellow fever booster vaccination. The receptor set was obtained from a man aged 25-45 years who received the YFV17D yellow fever vaccine.

The chain has TRBV20-1 and TRBJ2-4; TRBD2 might be the D (6 bases). V lost 5 bases and J lost 0, with 17 bases in between. Germline V lookup: CDR1 DFQATT, CDR2 SNEGSKA (reference sequence). The CDR3 is 16 residues long. Here the CDR3 DNA reads TGCAGTGCTGATAGCGGAGGGGAACTAGCCAAAAACATTCAGTACTTC. Residues: CSADSGGELAKNIQYF.

This chain links TRBV29-1 with TRBJ1-2; D might be TRBD1 (6 bases). Germline CDR1 and CDR2: SQVTM and ANQGSEA. V was clipped by 5 bases and J by 6 bases, with 13 bases between them. This CDR3 has 12 residues. CDR3 bases: TGCAGCGTTCTTGGGGGGGCGGATGGCTACACCTTC. Protein sequence: CSVLGGADGYTF.

The V call is TRBV20-1, the J call TRBJ1-1; D remains unclear. CDR3 length: 14 residues. V was shortened by 5 bases and J by 3 bases, with 16 bases between the two germline ends. Germline CDR1 and CDR2: DFQATT and SNEGSKA (reference sequence). CDR3 region: CSAPVPPLDTEAFF. Written as DNA, the CDR3 is TGCAGTGCTCCCGTTCCCCCTTTGGACACTGAAGCTTTCTTT.

Here the CDR3 DNA reads TGTGCCAGCAGTTTATCCCACAGAAATGAAGCTTTCTTT. This encodes CASSLSHRNEAFF. The chain carries TRBV27 and TRBJ1-1; D gene unclear. CDR3 length: 13 amino acids. The V and J ends lost 0 bases and 7 bases respectively, with 9 bases between them. Germline loops: CDR1 MNHEY, CDR2 SMNVEV (reference sequence).

V and J are TRBV4-3 and TRBJ2-7; 13 nucleotides align to TRBD2. The CDR3 totals 17 residues. Germline V CDR1 and CDR2: LGHNA, YSLEER. J gave up 2 bases and V 4 bases, and 8 bases lay outside the gene matches. The CDR3 reads CASSPTRGLAGAYEQYF. The DNA of the CDR3 is TGCGCCAGCAGCCCTACCCGCGGACTAGCGGGGGCCTACGAGCAGTACTTC.

This clonotype was counted only a few times. CDR3 in amino acids: CASSLAGYETQYF. In nucleotides, the CDR3 is TGTGCCAGCAGTTTAGCTGGGTATGAGACCCAGTACTTC. The chain carries TRBV27 and TRBJ2-5; D gene ambiguous. Trimming cost V 2 bases and J 5 bases, with 9 bases left between them. The CDR3 spans 13 residues. Germline V gene lookup returns CDR1 MNHEY and CDR2 SMNVEV (reference sequence).

The rearrangement uses TRBV20-1 and TRBJ2-3, with TRBD2 matching over 9 bases. The CDR3 sequence is 16 residues long. The V gene end was trimmed by 5 bases and the J gene end by 2 bases; junction bases not matched to a gene: 11. Germline V gene data show CDR1 as DFQATT and CDR2 as SNEGSKA (reference sequence). Here the CDR3 reads CSARLGGRAVTDTQYF. The CDR3 DNA reads TGCAGTGCTCGTCTGGGCGGGAGGGCCGTCACAGATACGCAGTATTTT.

This clonotype was counted only a few times. DNA for the CDR3: TGCAGTGTTGGTGGACCGAACACCGGGGAGCTGTTTTTT. Translation gives CSVGGPNTGELFF. The chain recombines TRBV20-1 with TRBJ2-2; the D is unclear. Germline CDR1 and CDR2: DFQATT and SNEGSKA (reference sequence). Trimming took 7 bases from V and 0 from J, leaving 9 bases between them. The length of the CDR3 is 13 residues.

This clonotype was counted between two and nine times. CDR3: CASSPWDGNYGYTF. The DNA for the CDR3 is TGTGCCAGCAGTCCATGGGACGGTAACTATGGCTACACCTTC. The chain links TRBV12-3 or TRBV12-4 to TRBJ1-2, with a possible D match to TRBD1 (5 bases). The CDR3 has 14 residues. V was trimmed by 5 bases and J by 1 base, leaving 11 bases between them.

This clonotype showed up just a few times. The chain carries TRBV20-1 and TRBJ2-3; D unresolved. Trimming pared 7 bases from V and 2 bases from J, leaving 16 bases between. The CDR3 length is 14 residues. The germline CDR1 and CDR2 sequences are DFQATT and SNEGSKA (reference sequence). The DNA for the CDR3 is TGCAGTGTTAGTTTTTATAGGTCCACAGATACGCAGTATTTT. Protein product: CSVSFYRSTDTQYF.

This clonotype was recorded a few times. The chain recombines TRBV7-2 with TRBJ2-5, with D possibly being TRBD2 (6 bases). V was trimmed by 5 bases and J by 5 bases, leaving 18 bases between them. This CDR3 has 15 residues. In germline, CDR1 is SGHTA, CDR2 FQGNSA. The CDR3: CASSPLLGGKETQYF. CDR3 nucleotide sequence: TGTGCCAGCAGCCCACTGTTGGGGGGAAAGGAGACCCAGTACTTC.

The chain carries TRBV5-1 and TRBJ2-2; D may match TRBD1 or TRBD2 (5 bases each). The CDR3 has 11 residues. Germline V gives CDR1 SGHRS, CDR2 YFSETQ. Deletions cut 8 bases from V and 4 bases from J, with 6 bases between. The CDR3 spells CASGTTGELFF. The CDR3, as DNA: TGCGCCAGTGGGACCACCGGGGAGCTGTTTTTT.

This sequence joins TRBV10-3 and TRBJ2-7, with TRBD1 matching 7 bases. The CDR3 length is 14 residues. CDR1 is ENHRY, CDR2 SYGVKD, per germline. CDR3 sequence (DNA): TGTGCGACCCGTCAGGGCCAGGGGGACTACGAGCAGTACTTC. This translates into CATRQGQGDYEQYF.

The rearrangement uses TRBV4-2 and TRBJ2-5, with a weak D call TRBD1 (6 bases). V was trimmed by 0 bases and J by 6 bases, leaving 14 bases between them. Germline loops: CDR1 LGHNA, CDR2 YNFKEQ. The CDR3 has 15 amino acids. In DNA form, the CDR3 reads TGTGCCAGCAGCCAAGAAGGCAGGGGTATGCAGACCCAGTACTTC. Encoded protein: CASSQEGRGMQTQYF.

The J gene is TRBJ2-3, the V gene TRBV20-1, with D unclear. The CDR3 consists of 12 residues. Looked up from germline, CDR1 is DFQATT and CDR2 is SNEGSKA (reference sequence). Trimming took off 5 bases at V and 2 bases at J, with 8 bases between the two ends. The DNA of the CDR3 is TGCAGTGCTTTTGTGACCACAGATACGCAGTATTTT. It is translated as CSAFVTTDTQYF.

The genes are TRBV12-3 or TRBV12-4 and TRBJ1-1, with unresolved D. Deletions cut 3 bases from V and 10 bases from J, with 12 bases between. CDR3 length equals 12 residues. The CDR3 reads CASSLRQRVAFF. The CDR3 region has the DNA TGTGCCAGCAGTTTGCGGCAGCGTGTAGCTTTCTTT.

The chain joins TRBV6-1 to TRBJ1-3; D gene uncertain. The CDR3 consists of 15 residues. Trimming removed 2 bases from V and 0 bases from J, with 8 bases in between. Germline lookup yields CDR1 MNHNS and CDR2 SASEGT. CDR3 protein: CASSERSISGNTIYF. CDR3 bases: TGTGCCAGCAGTGAACGGTCCATCTCTGGAAACACCATATATTTT.

The V call is TRBV19, the J call TRBJ1-4, with D maybe TRBD1 (5 bases). V was cut by 3 bases and J by 7 bases, with 15 bases left in between. This CDR3 region has 15 residues. CDR1 and CDR2 (germline): LNHDA, SQIVND (reference sequence). The CDR3 loop reads CASSIPRRVPEKLFF. Here the CDR3 DNA reads TGTGCCAGTAGTATTCCCCGCAGGGTCCCTGAAAAACTGTTTTTT.

The table lists this clonotype with a count of one. The genes are TRBV7-2 and TRBJ2-5; D gene uncertain. Germline loops: CDR1 SGHTA, CDR2 FQGNSA. This CDR3 contains 14 residues. V was clipped by 5 bases and J by 2 bases, with 12 bases between them. DNA of the CDR3: TGTGCCAGCAGCATCGAATGGCAGCAAGAGACCCAGTACTTC. Translating gives CASSIEWQQETQYF. Based on the CDR3 plus reference TRBV7-2 and TRBJ2-5, the full variable domain is GAGVSQSPSNKVTEKGKDVELRCDPISGHTALYWYRQSLGQGLEFLIYFQGNSAPDKSGLPSDRFSAERTGGSVSTLTIQRTQQEDSAVYLCASSIEWQQETQYFGPGTRLLVL.

This clonotype was seen a handful of times. The rearrangement links TRBV7-2 to TRBJ2-1; D is uncertain. V was pared by 5 bases and J by 6 bases, with 14 bases between. Germline V lookup: CDR1 SGHTA, CDR2 FQGNSA. The length of the CDR3 is 14 residues. The CDR3 loop is CASSARPVPNEQFF. CDR3 DNA: TGTGCCAGCAGCGCCCGCCCCGTCCCCAATGAGCAGTTCTTC.

This clonotype came up a few times. The CDR3 DNA sequence: TGCGCCAGCAGCCGGGAGGGCTGGGAGACCCAGTACTTC. This sequence encodes CASSREGWETQYF. The gene calls are TRBV5-1 and TRBJ2-5; the match to TRBD2 covers 8 bases. The CDR3 extends over 13 amino acids. The germline gives CDR1 SGHRS, CDR2 YFSETQ. The V segment lost 4 bases and the J segment 5 bases; nucleotides outside the gene matches: 4.

J is TRBJ2-5 and V is TRBV15; D may match TRBD1 or TRBD2 (5 bases each). V was cut by 5 bases and J by 5 bases, with 18 bases left in between. This CDR3 spans 15 amino acids. Germline V gene data show CDR1 as LNHNV and CDR2 as YYDKDF (reference sequence). This chain's CDR3 is CATSAGTEGRETQYF. DNA of the CDR3: TGTGCCACCAGCGCCGGGACGGAAGGCAGGGAGACCCAGTACTTC.

This clonotype showed up just a few times. The rearrangement joins TRBV7-2 to TRBJ1-1; no definite D call. The ends were cut back, 1 base at V and 6 bases at J, with 12 bases in the middle. The CDR3 consists of 14 residues. Germline values: CDR1 SGHTA, CDR2 FQGNSA. The chain's CDR3 is CASSLEVSSAEAFF. As DNA, the CDR3 is TGTGCCAGCAGCTTAGAGGTTTCTTCGGCTGAAGCTTTCTTT.

This clonotype was seen only a few times. The chain combines TRBV3-1 with TRBJ2-7, with TRBD1 matching 9 bases. The CDR3 spans 15 residues. The V gene's germline CDR1 is LGHDT and CDR2 YNNKEL (reference sequence). Germline trimming cut 5 bases from V and 4 bases from J; bases unmatched to any gene: 9. CDR3 sequence (DNA): TGTGCCAGCAGCAAATACAGGGGGCGCGAATACGAGCAGTACTTC. Translation: CASSKYRGREYEQYF.

J is TRBJ1-2 and V is TRBV6-1, with D tentatively TRBD1 (6 bases). Germline assignment: CDR1 MNHNS and CDR2 SASEGT. V was clipped by 7 bases and J by 6 bases, with 18 bases between them. The CDR3 is made up of 14 amino acids. CDR3: CASTQTGIRDGYTF. The CDR3 region has the DNA TGTGCCAGCACCCAAACAGGGATTCGGGATGGCTACACCTTC.